This entry features one T cell receptor (beta chain) sequence. Assay used: immunoSEQ multiplex PCR; TCRdb lists only in-frame clones, some missing. The table lists under 300,000 clones, approximately 86% of them singletons. Germline V lookup: CDR1 SQVTM, CDR2 ANQGSEA. Trimming stripped 7 bases from V and 4 bases from J, with 18 bases between. This CDR3 is built from 14 residues. The data stem from a study of blood T cell repertoires in COVID-19. Study-level information: The United States, Italy and Spain provided the acute and convalescent COVID-19 samples. PBMCs, B-cell-depleted T cells, or T cells were the source of the cDNA or gDNA that made up the material.

Sequencing was carried out using peripheral blood. The TCR originated in an elderly woman with active or convalescent COVID-19. The chain is built from TRBV29-1 and TRBJ2-3; a weak D match, TRBD2 (7 bases). For the CDR3, the DNA is TGCAGCGGGGGAGGGGGTGGAGAATCAGATACGCAGTATTTT. It encodes CSGGGGGESDTQYF.